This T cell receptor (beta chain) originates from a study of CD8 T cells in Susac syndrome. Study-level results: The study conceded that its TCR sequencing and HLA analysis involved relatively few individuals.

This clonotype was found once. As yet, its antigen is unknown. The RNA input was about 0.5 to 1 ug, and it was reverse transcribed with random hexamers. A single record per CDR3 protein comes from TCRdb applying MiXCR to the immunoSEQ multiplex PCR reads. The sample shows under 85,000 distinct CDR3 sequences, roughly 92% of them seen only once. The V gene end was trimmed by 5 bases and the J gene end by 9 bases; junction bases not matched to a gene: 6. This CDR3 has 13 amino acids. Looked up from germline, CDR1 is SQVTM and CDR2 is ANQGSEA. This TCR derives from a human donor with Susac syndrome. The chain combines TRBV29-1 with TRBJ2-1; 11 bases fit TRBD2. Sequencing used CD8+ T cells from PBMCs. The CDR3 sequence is CSVQTSGSGEQFF. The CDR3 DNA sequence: TGCAGCGTTCAAACTAGCGGGAGCGGTGAGCAGTTCTTC.